The clone carrying this T cell receptor (beta chain) showed up just once. Documented time point: patch test 2, 6 weeks after DPC sensitization. The treatment: therapeutic diphenylcyclopropenone sensitization with weekly scalp DPC. The data derive from a study of human T cells and chemical hapten exposure. TCRdb reanalysed the RACE reads using MiXCR and keeps one entry per CDR3 protein. The sample carries 330,000 or so distinct CDR3 sequences, more than 5% recorded once. Germline lookup yields CDR1 LNHDA and CDR2 SQIVND (reference sequence). The length of the CDR3 is 13 residues. V was clipped by 9 bases and J by 6 bases, with 17 bases between them.

Sequenced material: whole blood, taken in connection with sensitization to the hapten diphenylcyclopropenone (DPC). The chain joins TRBV19 to TRBJ1-2; D might be TRBD1 (6 bases). The receptor was derived from a woman between 18 and 29 years old with alopecia areata. Some clones in this sample may be carry-over from other donors' samples. CDR3 DNA: TGTGCCAGCCAGCTCCGAAACAGGGATGGCTACACCTTC. Translated, it gives CASQLRNRDGYTF.